This TCR beta chain is from a study of blood T cell repertoires in COVID-19. Germline lookup yields CDR1 SGHVS and CDR2 FNYEAQ. Germline trimming cut 3 bases from V and 2 bases from J; bases unmatched to any gene: 7. This CDR3 region has 16 residues. Generated by immunoSEQ multiplex PCR, the TCRdb table keeps only in-frame clones and is missing some. The table records some 87,000 clones, over 60% of them present only once. The chain uses TRBV7-6 and TRBJ2-3; 8 bases are shared with TRBD2. The sequence was collected from a middle-aged man who had recovered from COVID-19. The sample consisted of peripheral blood. DNA of the CDR3: TGTGCCAGCAGCTTTCTAGCCGGGGGGGTCACAGATACGCAGTATTTT. Translating it yields CASSFLAGGVTDTQYF.